This T cell receptor (beta chain) stems from a study of human T cells and chemical hapten exposure. This clonotype was seen only a few times. TCRdb passed the RACE reads through MiXCR, listing each CDR3 protein once. The sample holds about 54,000 distinct CDR3 sequences; around 9.5% are singletons and the top ten take more than 1.5%. Time point defined: patch test 2, 6 weeks after DPC sensitization. Stated treatment: therapeutic diphenylcyclopropenone sensitization with weekly scalp DPC. Germline lookup yields CDR1 SGHTA and CDR2 FQGNSA. Trimming took off 5 bases at V and 6 bases at J, with 10 bases between the two ends. This CDR3 is built from 12 residues.

This sequence was found in a woman aged 45-65 years with alopecia areata. Some clones in this sample may be carry-over from other donors' samples. Here the sequenced sample was whole blood, taken in connection with sensitization to the hapten diphenylcyclopropenone (DPC). This chain uses TRBV7-2 with TRBJ1-2; tentative D call: TRBD1 (6 bases). CDR3 nucleotides: TGTGCCAGCAGCCCCAGGACAGATGGCTACACCTTC. Translating it yields CASSPRTDGYTF.